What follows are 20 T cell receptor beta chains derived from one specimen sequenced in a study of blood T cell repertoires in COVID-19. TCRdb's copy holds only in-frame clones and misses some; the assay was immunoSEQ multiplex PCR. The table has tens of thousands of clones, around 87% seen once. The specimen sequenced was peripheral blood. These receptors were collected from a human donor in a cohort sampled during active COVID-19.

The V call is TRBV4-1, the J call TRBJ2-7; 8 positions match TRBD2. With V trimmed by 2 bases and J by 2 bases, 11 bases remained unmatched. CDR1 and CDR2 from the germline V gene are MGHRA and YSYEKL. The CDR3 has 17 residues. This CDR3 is CASSQLHDPGLAYEQYF. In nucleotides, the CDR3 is TGCGCCAGCAGCCAACTTCACGATCCGGGACTAGCCTACGAGCAGTACTTC.

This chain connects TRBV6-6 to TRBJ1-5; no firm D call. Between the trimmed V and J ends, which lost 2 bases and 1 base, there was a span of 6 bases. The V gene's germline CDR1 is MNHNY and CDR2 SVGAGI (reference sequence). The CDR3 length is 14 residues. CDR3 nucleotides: TGTGCCAGCAGTTACGCGGAGAGCAATCAGCCCCAGCATTTT. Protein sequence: CASSYAESNQPQHF.

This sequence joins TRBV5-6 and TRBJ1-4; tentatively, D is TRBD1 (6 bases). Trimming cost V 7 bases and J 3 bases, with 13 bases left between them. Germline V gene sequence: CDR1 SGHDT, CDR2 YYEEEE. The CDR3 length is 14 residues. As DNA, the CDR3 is TGTGCCAGCGGCAAGGACAGCCCTAATGAAAAACTGTTTTTT. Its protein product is CASGKDSPNEKLFF.

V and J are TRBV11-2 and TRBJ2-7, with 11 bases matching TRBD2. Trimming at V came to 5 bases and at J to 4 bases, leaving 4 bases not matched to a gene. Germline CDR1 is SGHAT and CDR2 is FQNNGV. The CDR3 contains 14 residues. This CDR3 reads CASSGGTSGYEQYF. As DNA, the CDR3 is TGTGCCAGCAGCGGAGGGACTAGCGGATACGAGCAGTACTTC.

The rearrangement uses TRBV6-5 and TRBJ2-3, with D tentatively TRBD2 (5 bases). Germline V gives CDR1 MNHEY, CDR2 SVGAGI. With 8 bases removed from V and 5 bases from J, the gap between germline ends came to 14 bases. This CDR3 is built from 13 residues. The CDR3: CASHPRGRDTQYF. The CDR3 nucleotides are TGTGCCAGCCACCCTCGGGGTAGAGATACGCAGTATTTT.

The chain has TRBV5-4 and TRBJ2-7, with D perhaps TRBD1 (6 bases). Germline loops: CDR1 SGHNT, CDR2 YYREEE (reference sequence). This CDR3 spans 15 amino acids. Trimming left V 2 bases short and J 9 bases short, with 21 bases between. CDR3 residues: CASSLGQSVYERQYF. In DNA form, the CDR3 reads TGTGCCAGCAGCTTAGGACAGTCCGTCTACGAGCGGCAGTACTTC. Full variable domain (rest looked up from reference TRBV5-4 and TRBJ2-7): ETGVTQSPTHLIKTRGQQVTLRCSSQSGHNTVSWYQQALGQGPQFIFQYYREEENGRGNFPPRFSGLQFPNYSSELNVNALELDDSALYLCASSLGQSVYERQYFGPGTRLTVT.

The CDR3 reads CASTQDYGYTF. The CDR3 DNA is TGTGCCAGCACGCAGGACTATGGCTACACCTTC. The chain recombines TRBV28 with TRBJ1-2; D is unresolved. The germline gives CDR1 MDHEN, CDR2 SYDVKM. The CDR3 consists of 11 residues. V lost 7 bases to trimming and J lost 3 bases, with 6 bases between them.

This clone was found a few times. CDR3 coding DNA: TGTGCCAGCAGTGGAGCATGGTCCGACAGGACCCACGAGCAGTACTTC. It encodes CASSGAWSDRTHEQYF. This chain links TRBV6-1 with TRBJ2-7, with D perhaps matching TRBD1 (6 bases). The CDR3 is 16 amino acids. The germline V gene encodes CDR1 MNHNS and CDR2 SASEGT. Deletions cut 4 bases from V and 5 bases from J, with 21 bases between.

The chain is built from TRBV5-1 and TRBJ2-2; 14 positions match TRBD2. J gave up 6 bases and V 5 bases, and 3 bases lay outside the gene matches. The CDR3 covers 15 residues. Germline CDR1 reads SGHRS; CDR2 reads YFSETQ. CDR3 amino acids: CASRPGLAGAGELFF. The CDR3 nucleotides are TGCGCCAGCAGACCGGGACTAGCGGGAGCCGGGGAGCTGTTTTTT.

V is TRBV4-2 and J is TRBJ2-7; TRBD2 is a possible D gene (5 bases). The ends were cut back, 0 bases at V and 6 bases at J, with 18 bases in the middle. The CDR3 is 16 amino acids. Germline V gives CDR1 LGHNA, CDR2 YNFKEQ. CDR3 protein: CASSQDGSGNHGEQYF. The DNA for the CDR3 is TGTGCCAGCAGCCAAGATGGAAGCGGCAATCACGGCGAGCAGTACTTC.

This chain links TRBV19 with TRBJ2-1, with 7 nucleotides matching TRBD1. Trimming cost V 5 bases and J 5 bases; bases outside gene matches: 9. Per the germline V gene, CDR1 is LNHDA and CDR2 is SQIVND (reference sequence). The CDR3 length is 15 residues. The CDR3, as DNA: TGTGCCAGTAGTGGACAGGCGTCGGATGACAATGAGCAGTTCTTC. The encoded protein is CASSGQASDDNEQFF.

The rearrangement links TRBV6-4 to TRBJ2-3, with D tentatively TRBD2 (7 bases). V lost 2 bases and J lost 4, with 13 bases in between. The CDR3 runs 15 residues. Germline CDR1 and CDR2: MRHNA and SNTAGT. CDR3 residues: CASSDRGGAADTQYF. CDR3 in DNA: TGTGCCAGCAGTGACAGGGGGGGAGCGGCAGATACGCAGTATTTT.

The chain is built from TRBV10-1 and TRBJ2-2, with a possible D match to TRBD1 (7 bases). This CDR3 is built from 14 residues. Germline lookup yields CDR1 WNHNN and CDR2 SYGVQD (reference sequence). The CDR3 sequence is CGRGERVYTGELFF. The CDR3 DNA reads TGCGGCAGGGGGGAGCGGGTTTACACCGGGGAGCTGTTTTTT.

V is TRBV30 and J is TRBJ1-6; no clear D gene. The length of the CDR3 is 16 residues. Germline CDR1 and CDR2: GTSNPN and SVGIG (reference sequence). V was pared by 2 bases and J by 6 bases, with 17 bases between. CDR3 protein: CAWSRAGFGINSPLHF. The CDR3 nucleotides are TGTGCCTGGAGTCGTGCGGGGTTTGGGATTAATTCACCCCTCCACTTT.

This chain's CDR3 is CASSEHGGSGSDTQYF. CDR3 sequence (DNA): TGTGCCAGCAGTGAACACGGGGGTTCGGGGTCAGATACGCAGTATTTT. V gene TRBV6-1 combines with J gene TRBJ2-3, with TRBD2 as a possible D gene (6 bases). V dropped 2 bases and J dropped 4 bases, with 16 bases sitting between them. This CDR3 has 16 residues. Germline CDR1 MNHNS, CDR2 SASEGT.

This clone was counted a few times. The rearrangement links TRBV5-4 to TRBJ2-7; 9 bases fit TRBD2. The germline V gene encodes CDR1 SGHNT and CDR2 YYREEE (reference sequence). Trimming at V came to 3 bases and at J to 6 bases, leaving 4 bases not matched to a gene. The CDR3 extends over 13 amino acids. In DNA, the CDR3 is TGTGCCAGCAGCTGGACTAGCGTGAGCGAGCAGTACTTC. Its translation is CASSWTSVSEQYF.

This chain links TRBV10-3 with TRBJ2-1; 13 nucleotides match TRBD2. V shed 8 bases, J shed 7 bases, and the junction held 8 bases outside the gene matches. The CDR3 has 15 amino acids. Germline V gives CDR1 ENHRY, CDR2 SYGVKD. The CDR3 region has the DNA TGTGCCATCCGGGGACGGACTAGCGGGAGTAATGAGCAGTTCTTC. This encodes CAIRGRTSGSNEQFF.

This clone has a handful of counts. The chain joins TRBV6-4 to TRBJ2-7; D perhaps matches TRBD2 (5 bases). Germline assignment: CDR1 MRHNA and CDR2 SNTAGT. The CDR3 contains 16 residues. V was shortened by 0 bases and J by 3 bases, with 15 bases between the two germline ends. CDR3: CASSDSNGLNYYEQYF. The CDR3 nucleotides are TGTGCCAGCAGTGACTCGAACGGACTCAACTACTACGAGCAGTACTTC.

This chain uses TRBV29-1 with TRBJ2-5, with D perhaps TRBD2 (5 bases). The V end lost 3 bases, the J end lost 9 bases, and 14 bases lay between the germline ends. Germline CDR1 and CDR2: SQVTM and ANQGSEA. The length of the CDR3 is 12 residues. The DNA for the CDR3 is TGCAGCGTTGAGAACTCCCCGGAGGCCCAGTACTTC. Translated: CSVENSPEAQYF. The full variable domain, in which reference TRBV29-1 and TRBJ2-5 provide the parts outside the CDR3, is SAVISQKPSRDICQRGTSLTIQCQVDSQVTMMFWYRQQPGQSLTLIATANQGSEATYESGFVIDKFPISRPNLTFSTLTVSNMSPEDSSIYLCSVENSPEAQYFGPGTRLLVL.

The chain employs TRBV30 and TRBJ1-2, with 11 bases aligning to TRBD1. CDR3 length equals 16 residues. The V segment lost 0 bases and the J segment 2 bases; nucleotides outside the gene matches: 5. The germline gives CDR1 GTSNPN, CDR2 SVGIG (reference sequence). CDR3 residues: CAWSVYRTGGNYGYTF. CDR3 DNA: TGTGCCTGGAGTGTATATCGGACAGGGGGCAACTATGGCTACACCTTC.